This TCR beta chain was identified in a study of tumor and adjacent non-tumor tissue in lung cancer (dated by TCRdb to 2016 to 2018). Regarding the study in general: Of the cohort, some 12 patients had adenocarcinoma, 2 had squamous cell carcinoma and 1 had small cell lung cancer. Ages among the 15 or so patients ranged from roughly 31 to 80 years, there were around ten men and 5 women, and disease was at TNM stage I to III. Sequencing produced some 130,000,000 productive TCRbeta reads in total, an average of approximately 4.5 million reads per sample. The study compared bulk TCRbeta repertoires from lung tumor tissue and matched distant non-tumor lung tissue of under 16 lung cancer patients. For each patient, one tumor sample and one normal lung sample were taken, giving roughly 30 paired specimens that underwent TCRbeta CDR3 sequencing.

Libraries were made using multiplex PCR. Reads for this sample came from an Illumina HiSeq 2500. Following protocols modified from ARM-PCR, the researchers constructed TCRbeta libraries through three rounds of nested PCR with primers (Table S4). PCR products of 200-500 bp were gel-excised and purified with the QIAquick gel extraction kit before sequencing. The study's processing was this. Reads were cleaned using Trimmomatic, were merged into complete CDR3 sequences using FLASH, and were assigned to V(D)J germline segments using MiTCR. Clonal diversity was computed as the inverse Simpson's index with VDJtools. In-frame sequences without a premature stop codon were defined as productive reads. TCRdb applied fastp at Q25 and MiXCR to the public reads, then kept only in-frame beta chains. Every entry covers one CDR3 protein and lists the most common genes and DNA from its rows. The V and J calls were determined by TCRdb, not by the authors. In this sample the table shows approximately 120,000 distinct CDR3 sequences, roughly two thirds of which occur a single time. The ten largest clones take up around 17% of the sample.

The CDR3 has 15 amino acids, counting both end residues. Only CDR3 DNA remains: 45 bases, in frame from the first base. CDR1 is given as PRHDT and CDR2 as FYEKMQ, both from the germline V gene (reference sequence). RNA was isolated from bulk, unsorted tissue, and RNA quality was assessed with a NanoDrop ND-1000 and an Agilent 2100. For the normal lung samples, distant non-tumor tissue was collected more than 3 cm away from the tumor edge. Donors were newly diagnosed lung cancer patients admitted for thoracic surgery in China between August and November 2014, without prior chemotherapy. The study excluded patients who had received radiotherapy or chemotherapy before or who had another cancer at the same time. Pieces of surgical tissue measuring roughly 1-2 cm3 were kept in RNAlater solution and stored at -80 degrees C until use. General findings and caveats noted by the study authors: Because peripheral blood was not sequenced, blood TCRbeta repertoires in the lung cancer patients of the study were not examined. Tumor tissue showed significantly higher TCR diversity (inverse Simpson) than normal lung tissue, at 431.37 vs 166.20 (P = 0.0075, Mann-Whitney U test). TCR diversity was significantly higher in younger patients, and greater tumor TCR diversity was associated with shorter overall survival and shorter disease-free survival. The sequencing platform is not named in the methods, and unique molecular identifiers are not mentioned. With only approximately 16 patients in the cohort, the authors noted that larger samples and more detailed clinical data are needed. In normal lung, the top 100 clones accounted for a significantly larger cumulative share of the repertoire than in tumor tissue.

Note on this clonotype: Its antigen specificity is not known. The conserved phenylalanine or tryptophan normally closing the CDR3 is absent here, so this likely arose from a read error.

The sequencing input was distant non-tumor lung tissue. The clonotype was recovered from a man between 60 and 70 years old with non-small cell lung cancer. The sequence links TRBV13 to TRBJ2-1, with a tentative D gene TRBD2 over 7 matching bases. The CDR3 sequence is CDSSLTKAEGGEQFL. The nucleotide sequence is TGTGACAGCAGCTTGACTAAGGCCGAGGGGGGGGAGCAGTTCCTC.